This T cell receptor beta chain was identified during a study of cytomegalovirus exposure and HLA in healthy donors. PCR primers comprised 60 Vbeta and 13 Jbeta primers. Assay used: immunoSEQ multiplex PCR; TCRdb lists only in-frame clones, some missing. The data hold 150,000 to 200,000 clones, with about 78% observed a single time. On this clone itself: Its antigen is still unknown.

With 3 bases clipped from V and 4 bases from J, the junction kept 4 bases outside the gene matches. CDR1 and CDR2 (germline): SGHTA, FQGNSA. The CDR3 covers 15 residues. Study conclusions and caveats: When analyzed later, a missense DCLRE1C variant was found to be linked to TCR beta V- and J-gene trimming.

Healthy bone marrow donors made up the donor group. Source material: PBMCs. The V call is TRBV7-2, the J call TRBJ2-3; 10 nucleotides match TRBD2. This TCR was recovered from a man aged 35 to 55 in good health and CMV-seronegative. The CDR3 here is CASSFSSGGADTQYF. The CDR3 bases are TGTGCCAGCAGCTTCTCTAGCGGGGGAGCAGATACGCAGTATTTT.